What follows are 21 T cell receptor beta chains derived from one specimen sequenced in a study of human T cells and chemical hapten exposure (dated by TCRdb to about 2021). Libraries were made using RACE. Reads for this sample came from a NextSeq 500. The public reads were run again by TCRdb, first through fastp at Q25 and then through MiXCR, and only productive beta chains were kept. Identical CDR3 proteins give one entry, which carries the most common genes and DNA. The sample records some 350,000 distinct CDR3 sequences, under 8% of which are singletons. Approximately 8.9% of the sample goes to the ten largest clones. This sample's time point label indicates: patch test 1, 2 weeks after DPC sensitization. According to the study, the label for this sample's treatment or condition signals: therapeutic diphenylcyclopropenone sensitization with weekly scalp DPC. The material was whole blood, obtained in connection with sensitization to the hapten diphenylcyclopropenone (DPC). These receptors came from a woman younger than 35 with alopecia areata. Some clones in this sample may be carry-over from other donors' samples.

The rearrangement uses TRBV4-1 and TRBJ1-1, with TRBD1 as a possible D gene (6 bases). The CDR3 spans 14 residues. The V gene lost 0 bases and the J gene lost 6 bases, with 11 bases spanning the gap. Germline values: CDR1 MGHRA, CDR2 YSYEKL. The CDR3 sequence is CASSQERGDPEAFF. CDR3 coding DNA: TGCGCCAGCAGCCAAGAGAGGGGGGATCCTGAAGCTTTCTTT.

In this sample, this clonotype turned up a few times. The chain links TRBV11-1 to TRBJ1-1; TRBD1 matches at 7 bases. The CDR3 is 15 residues long. After removal of 5 bases from V and 3 bases from J, the junction contained 9 bases not matched to a gene. The germline V gene has CDR1 SGHAT and CDR2 FQDESV (reference sequence). The CDR3 reads CASSLRGPPHTEAFF. In DNA, the CDR3 is TGTGCCAGCAGCCTGAGGGGGCCCCCCCACACTGAAGCTTTCTTT. Full variable domain (missing parts from reference TRBV11-1 and TRBJ1-1): EAEVAQSPRYKITEKSQAVAFWCDPISGHATLYWYRQILGQGPELLVQFQDESVVDDSQLPKDRFSAERLKGVDSTLKIQPAELGDSAMYLCASSLRGPPHTEAFFGQGTRLTVV.

This chain joins TRBV12-3 or TRBV12-4 and TRBJ2-2; D gene uncertain. CDR3 length equals 13 residues. Trimming stripped 6 bases from V and 3 bases from J, with 8 bases between. CDR3 protein: CASRKGYTGELFF. The CDR3 nucleotides are TGTGCCAGCAGGAAGGGTTACACCGGGGAGCTGTTTTTT.

As concerns this clonotype: A much larger clonotype is one base distant, so this may be a read error. The genes are TRBV6-1 and TRBJ2-7; TRBD2 is a possible D gene (6 bases). The length of the CDR3 is 17 residues. CDR1 is MNHNS and CDR2 is SASEGT in the germline V gene. The V gene lost 1 base and the J gene lost 7 bases, with 23 bases spanning the gap. The DNA for the CDR3 is TGTGCCAGCAGTGAAGACGGAGGGGCCCTCTGGGATGATGAGCAGTACTTC. It translates to CASSEDGGALWDDEQYF.

This clonotype was counted between two and nine times. The chain joins TRBV5-4 to TRBJ1-4; D is unclear. V gave up 4 bases and J gave up 0 bases, with 10 bases separating them. Germline V gene data show CDR1 as SGHNT and CDR2 as YYREEE (reference sequence). The CDR3 is made up of 15 amino acids. For the CDR3, the DNA is TGTGCCAGCAGCCCGGACGGCTCAACTAATGAAAAACTGTTTTTT. Residues: CASSPDGSTNEKLFF.

The V gene is TRBV5-1, the J gene TRBJ2-6, with D perhaps matching TRBD2 (6 bases). Trimming took off 1 base at V and 2 bases at J, with 10 bases between the two ends. Germline V lookup: CDR1 SGHRS, CDR2 YFSETQ. The CDR3 sequence is 16 residues long. CDR3 in DNA: TGCGCCAGCAGCTTGAATGGGGAGGCTGGGGCCAACGTCCTGACTTTC. This translates into CASSLNGEAGANVLTF.

This clonotype was observed a few times. J is TRBJ1-1 and V is TRBV18; no firm D call. V shed 4 bases and J shed 1 base, with 10 bases lying between them. The germline V gene encodes CDR1 KGHSH and CDR2 LQKENI. The CDR3 runs 14 residues. CDR3 in DNA: TGTGCCAGCTCACTAGAGGAGGGGAACACTGAAGCTTTCTTT. The encoded protein is CASSLEEGNTEAFF. The complete variable domain, with remaining parts taken from reference TRBV18 and TRBJ1-1, reads NAGVMQNPRHLVRRRGQEARLRCSPMKGHSHVYWYRQLPEEGLKFMVYLQKENIIDESGMPKERFSAEFPKEGPSILRIQQVVRGDSAAYFCASSLEEGNTEAFFGQGTRLTVV.

Ten or more counts support this clonotype. The V gene is TRBV10-3, the J gene TRBJ2-3, with 15 bases aligning to TRBD2. Germline V gene lookup returns CDR1 ENHRY and CDR2 SYGVKD. V lost 5 bases and J lost 2; bases outside the gene matches: 17. This CDR3 is built from 21 residues. The CDR3 loop is CAISPAPGLAGGIYSTDTQYF. The CDR3 DNA reads TGTGCCATCAGTCCGGCGCCGGGACTAGCGGGGGGAATATATTCCACAGATACGCAGTATTTT.

The sample holds many counts of this clonotype. V and J are TRBV7-2 and TRBJ1-1; a possible D gene is TRBD1 (5 bases). The CDR3 spans 14 residues. The V and J ends lost 1 base and 2 bases respectively, with 8 bases between them. CDR1 is SGHTA, CDR2 FQGNSA, per germline. CDR3 nucleotide sequence: TGTGCCAGCAGCTTAGAAGGGGTTAACACTGAAGCTTTCTTT. This translates into CASSLEGVNTEAFF.

This clonotype showed up many times. The genes are TRBV7-9 and TRBJ1-5; weak D call: TRBD1 (5 bases). The V gene lost 1 base and the J gene lost 6 bases, with 10 bases spanning the gap. The CDR3 has 14 amino acids. The germline CDR1 and CDR2 sequences are SEHNR and FQNEAQ (reference sequence). The chain's CDR3 is CASSLGGTGQPQHF. Written as DNA, the CDR3 is TGTGCCAGCAGCTTAGGAGGGACGGGTCAGCCCCAGCATTTT.

This clonotype was detected only a few times. The V call is TRBV12-3 or TRBV12-4, the J call TRBJ2-1, with 7 bases fitting TRBD2. Trimming cost V 7 bases and J 2 bases; bases outside gene matches: 11. The CDR3 spans 16 residues. CDR3 in amino acids: CASNRPGGRTYNEQFF. The CDR3 DNA sequence: TGTGCCAGCAACCGCCCGGGGGGAAGAACCTACAATGAGCAGTTCTTC.

This clonotype occurred many times. The chain employs TRBV6-4 and TRBJ2-6, with D possibly matching TRBD1 (5 bases). Trimming stripped 4 bases from V and 2 bases from J, with 9 bases between. Per the germline V gene, CDR1 is MRHNA and CDR2 is SNTAGT. This CDR3 spans 15 amino acids. The CDR3 nucleotides read TGTGCCAGCAGTGCCGACAGCACTGGGGCCAACGTCCTGACTTTC. Amino acids: CASSADSTGANVLTF.

About this clonotype itself: This may arise from a read error, as a much more abundant clone is one base away. The J gene is TRBJ2-2, the V gene TRBV7-6, with TRBD2 identical over 7 bases. The CDR3 is 16 amino acids. The V gene's germline CDR1 is SGHVS and CDR2 FNYEAQ. Germline trimming cut 2 bases from V and 9 bases from J; bases unmatched to any gene: 12. The CDR3 DNA sequence: TGTGCCAGCAGCTTAAATTCGGCGCGGGGGTCCCGGGAGCTGTTTTTT. Its translation: CASSLNSARGSRELFF.

This clonotype showed up just once. Germline and junction disagree at one end, which may indicate a read error. V usage is TRBV6-2 or TRBV6-3 and J usage is TRBJ2-1; possible D gene TRBD2, 5 bases. Germline V gene sequence: CDR1 MNHEY, CDR2 SVGEGT. This CDR3 region has 11 residues. CDR3 amino acids: CASSPGVLKLF. The CDR3 DNA follows: TGTGCCAGCTCGCCCGGGGTATTAAAACTCTTC.

In its sample, this clonotype was seen a few times. V usage is TRBV6-5 and J usage is TRBJ1-4, with D uncertain. The CDR3 covers 13 residues. V lost 1 base, J lost 5 bases, and 5 bases lay in between. Looked up from germline, CDR1 is MNHEY and CDR2 is SVGAGI. In nucleotides, the CDR3 is TGTGCCAGCAGTTACTTTGTAAATGAAAAACTGTTTTTT. This codes for CASSYFVNEKLFF.

This clonotype was counted only a few times. The chain employs TRBV3-1 and TRBJ1-6; D is possibly TRBD1 (6 bases). The V gene's germline CDR1 is LGHDT and CDR2 YNNKEL (reference sequence). The CDR3 is 15 amino acids. The V end was cut by 6 bases, the J end by 8 bases, with 17 bases between. CDR3 nucleotide sequence: TGTGCCAGCAGTTTCGCAGGGGCGGGAGATTCACCCCTCCACTTT. This encodes CASSFAGAGDSPLHF.

CDR3 bases: TGTGCCATCAGTGGGAGTGTTAATCAGCCCCAGCATTTT. Protein: CAISGSVNQPQHF. This chain joins TRBV10-3 and TRBJ1-5, with unresolved D. V was clipped by 4 bases and J by 4 bases, with 8 bases between them. The CDR3 totals 13 residues. Germline V gene data show CDR1 as ENHRY and CDR2 as SYGVKD.

The sample holds many counts of this clonotype. The genes are TRBV5-1 and TRBJ1-4; the match to TRBD1 covers 7 bases. J gave up 7 bases and V 4 bases, and 10 bases lay outside the gene matches. The germline CDR1 and CDR2 sequences are SGHRS and YFSETQ. This CDR3 is built from 15 residues. CDR3 nucleotide sequence: TGCGCCAGCAGCCCTAACGGACAGGCCTTTGAAAAACTGTTTTTT. This codes for CASSPNGQAFEKLFF. The full variable domain, rest sourced from reference TRBV5-1 and TRBJ1-4, is KAGVTQTPRYLIKTRGQQVTLSCSPISGHRSVSWYQQTPGQGLQFLFEYFSETQRNKGNFPGRFSGRQFSNSRSEMNVSTLELGDSALYLCASSPNGQAFEKLFFGSGTQLSVL.

This clonotype was seen repeatedly, ten times or more. The CDR3 DNA reads as TGCGCCAGCAGCTTGGCGGCAGGGCCTGAAGCTTTCTTT. Translated: CASSLAAGPEAFF. The genes are TRBV5-1 and TRBJ1-1; possibly TRBD1 for D (5 bases). Trimming shortened V by 0 bases and J by 6 bases, and 9 bases separated the two germline ends. This CDR3 has 13 amino acids. Germline CDR1 SGHRS, CDR2 YFSETQ.

This clonotype came up many times. V is TRBV6-6 and J is TRBJ2-2, with unresolved D. The CDR3 has 14 residues. Germline CDR1 is MNHNY and CDR2 is SVGAGI (reference sequence). Trimming left V 6 bases short and J 4 bases short, with 12 bases between. The CDR3 DNA reads TGTGCCAGCAGATCAACAGAGACCACCGGGGAGCTGTTTTTT. It encodes CASRSTETTGELFF.

This clonotype came up a few times. The V gene is TRBV4-3, the J gene TRBJ2-6, with TRBD1 matching over 8 bases. The CDR3 consists of 20 residues. The junction had 10 bases not matched to a gene; V was cut back by 0 bases and J by 0 bases. In germline, CDR1 is LGHNA, CDR2 YSLEER. CDR3 DNA: TGCGCCAGCAGCCAAGATATCGGACAGGGAATCCACTCTGGGGCCAACGTCCTGACTTTC. Its protein is CASSQDIGQGIHSGANVLTF.